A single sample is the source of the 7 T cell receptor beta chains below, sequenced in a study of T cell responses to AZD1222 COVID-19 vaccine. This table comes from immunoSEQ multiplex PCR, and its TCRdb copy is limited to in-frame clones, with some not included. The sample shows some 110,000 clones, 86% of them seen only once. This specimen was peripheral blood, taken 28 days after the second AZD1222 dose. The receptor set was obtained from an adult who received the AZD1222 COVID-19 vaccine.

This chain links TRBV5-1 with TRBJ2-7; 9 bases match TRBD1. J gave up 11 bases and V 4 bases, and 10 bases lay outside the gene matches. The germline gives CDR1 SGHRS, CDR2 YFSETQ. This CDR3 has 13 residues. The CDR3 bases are TGCGCCAGCAGCGCCGGGACAGGGTTTTTTGAGTACTTC. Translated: CASSAGTGFFEYF.

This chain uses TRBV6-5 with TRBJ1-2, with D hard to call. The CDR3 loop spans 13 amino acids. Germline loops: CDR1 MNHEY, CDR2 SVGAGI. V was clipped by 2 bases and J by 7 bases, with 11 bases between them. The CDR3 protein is CASSYAGLGGYTF. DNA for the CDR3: TGTGCCAGCAGTTACGCTGGTCTTGGTGGCTACACCTTC.

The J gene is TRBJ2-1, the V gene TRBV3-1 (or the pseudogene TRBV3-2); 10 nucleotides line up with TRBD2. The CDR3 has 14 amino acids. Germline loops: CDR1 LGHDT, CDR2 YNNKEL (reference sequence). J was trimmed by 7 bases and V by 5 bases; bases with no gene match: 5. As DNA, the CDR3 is TGTGCCAGCAGCGCAAAGCGGGAGGGGAATGAGCAGTTCTTC. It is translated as CASSAKREGNEQFF.

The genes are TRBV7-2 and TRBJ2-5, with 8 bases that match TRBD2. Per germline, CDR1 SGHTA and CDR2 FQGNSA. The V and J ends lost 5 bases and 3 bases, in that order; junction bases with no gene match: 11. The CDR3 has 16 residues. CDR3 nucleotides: TGTGCCAGCAGCCCCTTTTCGGGGGGGGAGGAAGAGACCCAGTACTTC. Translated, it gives CASSPFSGGEEETQYF.

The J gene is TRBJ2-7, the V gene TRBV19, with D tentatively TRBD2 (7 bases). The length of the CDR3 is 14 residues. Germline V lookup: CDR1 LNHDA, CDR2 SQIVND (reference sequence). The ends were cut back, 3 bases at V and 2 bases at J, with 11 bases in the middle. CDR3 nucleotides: TGTGCCAGTAGTATCGGGGGGCCGACCTACGAGCAGTACTTC. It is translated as CASSIGGPTYEQYF.

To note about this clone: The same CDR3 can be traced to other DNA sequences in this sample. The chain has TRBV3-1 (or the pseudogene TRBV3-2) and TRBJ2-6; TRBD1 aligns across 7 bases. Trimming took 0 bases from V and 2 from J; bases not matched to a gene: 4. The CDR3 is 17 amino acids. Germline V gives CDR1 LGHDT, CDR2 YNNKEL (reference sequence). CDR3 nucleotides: TGTGCCAGCAGCCAAGAAGAGGGGGCAACTGGGGCCAACGTCCTGACTTTC. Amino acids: CASSQEEGATGANVLTF.

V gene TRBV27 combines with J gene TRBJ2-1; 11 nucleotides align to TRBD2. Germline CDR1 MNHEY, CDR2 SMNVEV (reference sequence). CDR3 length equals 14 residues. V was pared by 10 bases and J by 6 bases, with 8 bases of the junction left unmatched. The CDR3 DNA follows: TGTGCCACCGGGCGGACTAGCGGGTCCAATGAGCAGTTCTTC. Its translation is CATGRTSGSNEQFF.